This T cell receptor (beta chain) was recovered during a study of Ad26.COV2.S vaccination and SARS-CoV-2 variants. Turning to the study itself: Trial arm assignment for the donor was COV1001 Ad26.COV2.S. Ad26.COV2.S given intramuscularly, once or twice 56 days apart.

Some clones are missing from TCRdb's copy, which holds only in-frame ones; the method was immunoSEQ multiplex PCR. The sample has approximately 460,000 clones; nearly 90% are singletons. The CDR3 loop spans 13 amino acids. Germline V gives CDR1 MNHEY, CDR2 SMNVEV (reference sequence). Deletions cut 4 bases from V and 4 bases from J, with 8 bases between. Treatment specified: roughly 19 received Ad26.COV2.S at low or high dose, single or two shots; 5 received placebo; per-sample allocation not given. Collection of the samples took place on day 63 after the first injection of vaccine or placebo. The rearrangement uses TRBV27 and TRBJ1-5; no definite D call. This TCR derives from a person aged 18-60 years who received the Ad26.COV2.S COVID-19 vaccine or a placebo. Sequenced here: peripheral blood, sampled in a trial of Ad26.COV2.S vaccine versus placebo. CDR3 bases: TGTGCCAGCAGTTCTAAGTTAAATCAGCCCCAGCATTTT. It specifies CASSSKLNQPQHF.